This T cell receptor (beta chain) was documented in a study of shared clonotypes between healthy human individuals. The CDR3 totals 15 residues. Germline V gene data show CDR1 as SGHTA and CDR2 as FQGNSA. V was clipped by 5 bases and J by 2 bases; unmatched bases: 5. Repertoires were generated with immunoSEQ multiplex PCR, while TCRdb's copy carries only in-frame clones and drops some. Altogether more than 1.2 million clones are present, approximately 98.5% being singletons, with the ten largest covering roughly 0.35%. This receptor was identified in a man younger than 40 in good health. Sequencing was performed on naive CD4+ T cells sorted from blood. Subset indicated: CD45RA+ positively selected. V is TRBV7-2 and J is TRBJ2-7; 11 bases fit TRBD2. The CDR3 DNA sequence: TGTGCCAGCAGCGGGGGACTAGCGGCAACCTACGAGCAGTACTTC. It translates to CASSGGLAATYEQYF.